This paragraph reports one T cell receptor beta chain. Its cognate antigen is unknown. This specimen comes from a study of T cells in Graves' hyperthyroidism and ophthalmopathy. Newly diagnosed patients aged 18 to 65 had hyperthyroidism of under 2 months' duration. Researchers amplified the TCR beta CDR3 regions from RNA transcripts. Primed by the HTBI set, a first-round RT-PCR was run on the TCR CDR3. Each CDR3 protein is one row after TCRdb ran MiXCR on the multiplex PCR reads. The repertoire has over 650,000 distinct CDR3 sequences, around 15% of them found once; the top ten carry about 8.4%. The study, taken as a whole, reports: Patients with ophthalmopathy were separated from those with stable hyperthyroidism by a 13 V-J model.

Germline CDR1 MDHEN, CDR2 SYDVKM. This CDR3 is built from 16 residues. V lost 1 base and J lost 6, with 17 bases in between. Sequenced input: blood. The clonotype originates from a man aged 18 to 29 with Graves' hyperthyroidism. The J gene is TRBJ2-3, the V gene TRBV28; possibly TRBD2 for D (6 bases). The CDR3 loop is CASSLSGGRAWDTQYF. CDR3 nucleotides: TGTGCCAGCAGTTTATCCGGGGGACGGGCTTGGGATACGCAGTATTTT.